A single sample is the source of the 27 T cell receptor beta chains below, sequenced in a study of T and B cells in COVID-19 patients. TRB was amplified from around 250-460 ng of blood genomic DNA. BIOMED2 TRB-A/B primer pools were used in multiplex TRB PCR. TCRdb reprocessed the multiplex PCR reads with MiXCR, giving one entry per CDR3 protein. The sample lists about 8,900 distinct CDR3 sequences; roughly 35% were seen once. Sequences were obtained from blood. Source of these receptors: a human donor with active COVID-19.

This clonotype was found a few times. The chain links TRBV6-6 to TRBJ2-7; D could derive from TRBD1 or TRBD2 (5 bases each). The CDR3 totals 20 residues. Trimming took 0 bases from V and 3 from J, leaving 27 bases between them. The germline gives CDR1 MNHNY, CDR2 SVGAGI (reference sequence). CDR3 amino acids: CASSYSIPPGLPQRDYEQYF. The CDR3 nucleotides read TGTGCCAGCAGTTACTCGATCCCTCCGGGGCTGCCCCAGCGCGACTACGAGCAGTACTTC.

The V gene is TRBV18, the J gene TRBJ1-2, with D possibly matching TRBD1 (5 bases). Germline loops: CDR1 KGHSH, CDR2 LQKENI. The CDR3 runs to 17 residues. V lost 3 bases and J lost 3, with 20 bases in between. CDR3 in DNA: TGTGCCAGCTCACCCCTAGGGGTGAGGGACCTATACTATGGCTACACCTTC. It codes for CASSPLGVRDLYYGYTF.

There are a few counts of this clonotype. This chain joins TRBV19 and TRBJ2-5, with D hard to call. Germline V gives CDR1 LNHDA, CDR2 SQIVND (reference sequence). The germline V and J ends were trimmed by 2 bases and 5 bases, with 12 bases remaining between them. This CDR3 has 14 amino acids. CDR3 nucleotide sequence: TGTGCCAGTAGTATAAGGACCCAGTCCGAGACCCAGTACTTC. Its protein product is CASSIRTQSETQYF.

The DNA for the CDR3 is TGTGCCAGCAGTTATTCGGCAGGGGATAATTCACCCCTCCACTTT. Its translation is CASSYSAGDNSPLHF. V gene TRBV6-5 combines with J gene TRBJ1-6; tentative D call: TRBD1 (6 bases). CDR3 length: 15 amino acids. Looked up from germline, CDR1 is MNHEY and CDR2 is SVGAGI. Trimming pared 3 bases from V and 5 bases from J, leaving 11 bases between.

This sequence joins TRBV6-5 and TRBJ1-4, with 7 bases fitting TRBD1. J was trimmed by 13 bases and V by 6 bases; bases with no gene match: 5. Germline-derived CDR1 and CDR2 are MNHEY and SVGAGI. This CDR3 is 11 amino acids long. CDR3 in DNA: TGTGCCAGCAGGCAGGGGGATAGACTGTTTTTT. This encodes CASRQGDRLFF.

This clonotype has more than one count but fewer than ten. The chain is built from TRBV30 and TRBJ1-1; 7 nucleotides align to TRBD1. The CDR3 sequence is 12 residues long. Germline-derived CDR1 and CDR2 are GTSNPN and SVGIG (reference sequence). Trimming removed 5 bases from V and 8 bases from J; junction bases left unmatched: 8. The CDR3 region has the DNA TGTGCCTGGGACAGGGAAGGTCCCGAAGCTTTCTTT. Protein: CAWDREGPEAFF.

The chain couples TRBV5-1 to TRBJ2-7; 9 positions match TRBD1. The germline CDR1 and CDR2 sequences are SGHRS and YFSETQ. The length of the CDR3 is 15 residues. After removal of 7 bases from V and 5 bases from J, the junction contained 13 bases not matched to a gene. The CDR3: CASGSNRGLSDEQYF. The CDR3 coding sequence is TGCGCCAGCGGATCCAACAGGGGGCTAAGCGACGAGCAGTACTTC.

This clonotype was observed a few times. The CDR3 nucleotides read TGTGCCAGCAGCTTGGCCGGGGGGGTCGGGGCCAACGTCCTGACTTTC. Translating it yields CASSLAGGVGANVLTF. The chain links TRBV5-4 to TRBJ2-6; 8 positions agree with TRBD2. CDR1 is SGHNT, CDR2 YYREEE, per germline (reference sequence). The CDR3 has 16 amino acids. With 0 bases clipped from V and 4 bases from J, the junction kept 3 bases outside the gene matches.

The J gene is TRBJ2-7, the V gene TRBV6-5; 9 bases map to TRBD1. Losses at the gene ends were 10 bases for V and 5 bases for J; bases not matched to a gene: 12. The CDR3 loop spans 14 amino acids. Germline V CDR1 and CDR2: MNHEY, SVGAGI. DNA of the CDR3: TGTGCCATCAATTCCGGGACAGGGAACAACGAGCAGTACTTC. This translates into CAINSGTGNNEQYF.

The gene calls are TRBV27 and TRBJ1-3, with D perhaps TRBD1 (6 bases). Trimming stripped 6 bases from V and 7 bases from J, with 22 bases between. Germline V CDR1 and CDR2: MNHEY, SMNVEV (reference sequence). There are 16 residues in the CDR3. CDR3 in amino acids: CASSRLGGQWSNTIYF. CDR3 nucleotide sequence: TGTGCCAGCAGCCGCCTCGGGGGGCAATGGAGTAACACCATATATTTT.

The chain is built from TRBV19 and TRBJ1-1, with D perhaps matching TRBD1 (6 bases). The CDR3 is 16 residues long. Germline values: CDR1 LNHDA, CDR2 SQIVND (reference sequence). The V gene lost 3 bases and the J gene lost 3 bases, with 17 bases spanning the gap. This CDR3 is CASSIQGHSAHTEAFF. The CDR3 DNA follows: TGTGCCAGTAGTATCCAGGGACACTCAGCGCACACTGAAGCTTTCTTT.

This clonotype counts as medium-sized. The chain is built from TRBV27 and TRBJ1-2; no definite D call. V was shortened by 5 bases and J by 2 bases, with 9 bases between the two germline ends. This CDR3 region has 13 residues. The germline gives CDR1 MNHEY, CDR2 SMNVEV (reference sequence). CDR3 nucleotides: TGTGCCAGCAGTCCAGAAGGGAACTATGGCTACACCTTC. It encodes CASSPEGNYGYTF.

Details on this clonotype: A much larger clone lies one base from this, so it may be a read error. The J gene is TRBJ1-4, the V gene TRBV19; tentative D call: TRBD1 (5 bases). The CDR3 covers 12 residues. Per the germline V gene, CDR1 is LNHDA and CDR2 is SQIVND (reference sequence). The CDR3 nucleotides read TGTGCCTGTAGTATCGACAGTGGAAAACTGTTTTTT. Protein product: CACSIDSGKLFF.

The chain links TRBV6-5 to TRBJ2-5, with TRBD1 matching over 9 bases. The J segment lost 11 bases and the V segment lost 3 bases, leaving 4 bases of the junction unmatched. This CDR3 is 12 amino acids long. CDR1 MNHEY and CDR2 SVGAGI come from the germline V gene. The DNA for the CDR3 is TGTGCCAGCAGTTATAGGACAGGGGATCAGTACTTC. It translates to CASSYRTGDQYF.

There are a few counts of this clonotype. The J gene is TRBJ1-4, the V gene TRBV6-2 or TRBV6-3; D is possibly TRBD1 (5 bases). Germline V gives CDR1 MNHEY, CDR2 SVGEGT. This CDR3 has 15 amino acids. V lost 1 base and J lost 3, with 9 bases in between. The CDR3 coding sequence is TGTGCCAGCAGTTACTACGACAGATCTAATGAAAAACTGTTTTTT. This gives the protein CASSYYDRSNEKLFF.

The rearrangement joins TRBV5-6 to TRBJ2-5; the D call may be TRBD1 or TRBD2 (5 bases each). V was clipped by 2 bases and J by 2 bases, with 13 bases between them. The CDR3 has 15 amino acids. The germline V gene encodes CDR1 SGHDT and CDR2 YYEEEE. Here the CDR3 DNA reads TGTGCCAGCAGCTTAATGGGGCGAGGGCAAGAGACCCAGTACTTC. The encoded protein is CASSLMGRGQETQYF.

This chain uses TRBV6-2 or TRBV6-3 with TRBJ2-5, with TRBD2 identical over 7 bases. The CDR3 spans 13 residues. CDR1 and CDR2 from the germline V gene are MNHEY and SVGEGT. J was trimmed by 14 bases and V by 2 bases; bases with no gene match: 11. In DNA form, the CDR3 reads TGTGCCAGCAGTTACCAGAGGGAACTAGCGTCCTACTTC. Translating gives CASSYQRELASYF.

CDR3 loop: CASSLRTISSYEQYF. CDR3 nucleotides: TGTGCCAGCAGTCTCCGGACTATCAGCTCCTACGAGCAGTACTTC. The chain couples TRBV13 to TRBJ2-7; weak D call: TRBD2 (6 bases). The germline V gene has CDR1 PRHDT and CDR2 FYEKMQ (reference sequence). The V gene lost 6 bases and the J gene lost 0 bases, with 15 bases spanning the gap. This CDR3 contains 15 residues.

This clonotype has a handful of counts. V usage is TRBV10-3 and J usage is TRBJ1-5; the D gene is possibly TRBD1 (5 bases). Germline V lookup: CDR1 ENHRY, CDR2 SYGVKD. CDR3 length equals 15 residues. Trimming removed 4 bases at V and 3 bases at J, with 13 bases between. The CDR3 region is CAISGGQGNNQPQHF. The CDR3 nucleotides read TGTGCCATCAGTGGTGGGCAGGGTAACAATCAGCCCCAGCATTTT.

This clonotype was counted a few times. This chain joins TRBV5-6 and TRBJ2-5; D may be TRBD2 (5 bases). The CDR3 consists of 12 residues. V was trimmed by 1 base and J by 5 bases, leaving 6 bases between them. The germline gives CDR1 SGHDT, CDR2 YYEEEE. DNA for the CDR3: TGTGCCAGCAGCTTGCCGGGGGAGACCCAGTACTTC. Protein product: CASSLPGETQYF.

The CDR3 here is CASSEGWNEQFF. CDR3 nucleotide sequence: TGTGCCAGCAGTGAGGGATGGAATGAGCAGTTCTTC. This sequence joins TRBV6-1 and TRBJ2-1, with D unclear. The CDR3 extends over 12 amino acids. Germline CDR1 MNHNS, CDR2 SASEGT. V was trimmed by 3 bases and J by 7 bases, leaving 7 bases between them.

The CDR3, as DNA: TGTGCCAGCAGCGCCAAACTAGCGGATTTCAATGAGCAGTTCTTC. It specifies CASSAKLADFNEQFF. The chain links TRBV11-2 to TRBJ2-1; 8 bases line up with TRBD2. The J segment lost 6 bases and the V segment lost 5 bases, leaving 9 bases of the junction unmatched. Germline CDR1 and CDR2: SGHAT and FQNNGV. This CDR3 has 15 amino acids.

V is TRBV7-9 and J is TRBJ2-5, with no clear D. Germline V lookup: CDR1 SEHNR, CDR2 FQNEAQ (reference sequence). With 3 bases removed from V and 5 bases from J, the gap between germline ends came to 7 bases. CDR3 length equals 12 residues. The chain's CDR3 is CASSFVGETQYF. CDR3 DNA: TGTGCCAGCAGCTTTGTAGGCGAGACCCAGTACTTC.

This clonotype was detected a few times. The chain joins TRBV12-3 or TRBV12-4 to TRBJ1-1; D gene unclear. The CDR3 covers 13 residues. Between the trimmed V and J ends, which lost 1 base and 4 bases, there was a span of 7 bases. This CDR3 reads CASSLGPSTEAFF. CDR3 nucleotide sequence: TGTGCCAGCAGTTTAGGACCGAGCACTGAAGCTTTCTTT.

This clonotype was seen a handful of times. CDR3 sequence: CAWGVGAGTEAFF. DNA of the CDR3: TGTGCCTGGGGGGTGGGTGCAGGGACTGAAGCTTTCTTT. The chain recombines TRBV30 with TRBJ1-1; D is possibly TRBD1 (5 bases). Per the germline V gene, CDR1 is GTSNPN and CDR2 is SVGIG (reference sequence). This CDR3 region has 13 residues. V lost 5 bases to trimming and J lost 5 bases, with 15 bases between them.

This rearrangement joins TRBV27 to TRBJ2-7; possibly TRBD2 for D (7 bases). Germline loops: CDR1 MNHEY, CDR2 SMNVEV (reference sequence). This CDR3 has 14 residues. The V end was cut by 4 bases, the J end by 5 bases, with 15 bases between. The CDR3 bases are TGTGCCAGCAGTTCGTCGACGGGGGGCAACGAGCAGTACTTC. Protein: CASSSSTGGNEQYF.

The chain has TRBV24-1 and TRBJ2-1; the match to TRBD2 covers 9 bases. J lost 4 bases, V lost 4 bases, and 4 bases had no gene match. CDR3 length: 15 amino acids. Germline assignment: CDR1 KGHDR and CDR2 SFDVKD. CDR3 amino acids: CATSDPTSGYNEQFF. Written as DNA, the CDR3 is TGTGCCACCAGTGACCCGACTAGCGGATACAATGAGCAGTTCTTC.